This passage covers 32 T cell receptor beta chains from one sample sequenced in a study of CD8 T cells in Susac syndrome. An input of about 0.5 to 1 ug of RNA was subjected to reverse transcription using random hexamers. From the immunoSEQ multiplex PCR reads, TCRdb called clonotypes with MiXCR, one entry per CDR3 protein. The data show about 430,000 distinct CDR3 sequences, approximately 89% seen once. Sequencing was performed on CD8+ T cells from PBMCs. These receptors were obtained from a human donor with multiple sclerosis.

This clonotype was counted a few times. This chain joins TRBV5-1 and TRBJ1-1; 10 nucleotides line up with TRBD1. The CDR3 is 15 amino acids. Germline values: CDR1 SGHRS, CDR2 YFSETQ. V was clipped by 0 bases and J by 4 bases; unmatched bases: 3. Written as DNA, the CDR3 is TGCGCCAGCAGCTTGGATTGGACAGGGGGCACTGAAGCTTTCTTT. It specifies CASSLDWTGGTEAFF.

This clonotype was recorded once. The CDR3, as DNA: TGTGCCAGCAGTTACAGGGGAGCGGAGAACACAGATACGCAGTATTTT. Protein product: CASSYRGAENTDTQYF. The V and J genes are TRBV6-6 and TRBJ2-3; either TRBD1 or TRBD2 may supply D (5 bases each). The V gene's germline CDR1 is MNHNY and CDR2 SVGAGI (reference sequence). This CDR3 comprises 16 residues. Deletions cut 2 bases from V and 2 bases from J, with 14 bases between.

The chain is built from TRBV27 and TRBJ1-6, with unresolved D. From germline, CDR1 is MNHEY and CDR2 SMNVEV (reference sequence). Between the trimmed V and J ends, which lost 7 bases and 0 bases, there was a span of 7 bases. This CDR3 is 14 amino acids long. The DNA for the CDR3 is TGTGCCAGCACCCTGAGCTCCTATAATTCACCCCTCCACTTT. Its protein product is CASTLSSYNSPLHF.

The chain links TRBV27 to TRBJ2-3; 9 nucleotides line up with TRBD2. Trimming took 2 bases from V and 3 from J; bases not matched to a gene: 3. From germline, CDR1 is MNHEY and CDR2 SMNVEV (reference sequence). CDR3 size: 15 residues. The CDR3 sequence: CASSLASGATDTQYF. The CDR3 nucleotides read TGTGCCAGCAGTTTAGCTAGCGGGGCGACAGATACGCAGTATTTT.

In this sample, this clonotype turned up a few times. The chain joins TRBV3-1 to TRBJ2-7, with D possibly matching TRBD2 (5 bases). This CDR3 has 14 residues. The germline V and J ends were trimmed by 2 bases and 5 bases, with 13 bases remaining between them. Germline values: CDR1 LGHDT, CDR2 YNNKEL (reference sequence). CDR3 in amino acids: CASSQSVMRDEQYF. CDR3 DNA: TGTGCCAGCAGCCAATCGGTAATGAGGGACGAGCAGTACTTC.

The V call is TRBV12-3 or TRBV12-4, the J call TRBJ2-7; D gene unclear. V was trimmed by 6 bases and J by 5 bases, leaving 14 bases between them. The CDR3 is 13 residues long. The CDR3 region is CASSSDWANEQYF. CDR3 in DNA: TGTGCCAGCAGCTCCGACTGGGCCAACGAGCAGTACTTC.

The table lists this clonotype with a count of one. This chain joins TRBV14 and TRBJ2-7; 12 bases are a match to TRBD2. The CDR3 totals 16 residues. Trimming removed 1 base from V and 4 bases from J; junction bases left unmatched: 5. Germline CDR1 and CDR2: SGHDN and FVKESK. For the CDR3, the DNA is TGTGCCAGCAGCCAAGGGACTAGCGGGATGGGGTACGAGCAGTACTTC. Translation gives CASSQGTSGMGYEQYF. The full variable domain, with the rest looked up from reference TRBV14 and TRBJ2-7, is EAGVTQFPSHSVIEKGQTVTLRCDPISGHDNLYWYRRVMGKEIKFLLHFVKESKQDESGMPNNRFLAERTGGTYSTLKVQPAELEDSGVYFCASSQGTSGMGYEQYFGPGTRLTVT.

The genes are TRBV6-1 and TRBJ2-1, with TRBD2 as a possible D gene (5 bases). The ends were cut back, 1 base at V and 4 bases at J, with 11 bases in the middle. CDR3 length: 15 residues. CDR1 is MNHNS and CDR2 is SASEGT in the germline V gene. CDR3 in amino acids: CASSEEGDLYNEQFF. Written as DNA, the CDR3 is TGTGCCAGCAGTGAAGAGGGAGACCTATACAATGAGCAGTTCTTC.

V and J are TRBV10-3 and TRBJ1-2; D not resolved. This CDR3 has 13 amino acids. Trimming removed 3 bases at V and 4 bases at J, with 9 bases between. CDR1 ENHRY and CDR2 SYGVKD come from the germline V gene. CDR3 in DNA: TGTGCCATCAGTGATTCAGAGCGCTATGGCTACACCTTC. This translates into CAISDSERYGYTF.

J is TRBJ2-7 and V is TRBV27; 8 bases agree with TRBD1. Per the germline V gene, CDR1 is MNHEY and CDR2 is SMNVEV (reference sequence). V trimming: 7 bases; J trimming: 3 bases; junction bases outside the gene matches: 11. The CDR3 contains 15 residues. The DNA for the CDR3 is TGTGCCAGCACCTTAACCGGGACAGGTGACTACGAGCAGTACTTC. The encoded protein is CASTLTGTGDYEQYF.

The chain couples TRBV12-3 or TRBV12-4 to TRBJ1-1; D unresolved. This CDR3 spans 16 amino acids. Trimming removed 1 base from V and 0 bases from J, with 12 bases in between. CDR3 nucleotide sequence: TGTGCCAGCAGTTTAGACCTGGACCAGGTGAACACTGAAGCTTTCTTT. Translated, it gives CASSLDLDQVNTEAFF.

The chain couples TRBV3-1 to TRBJ2-4, with 10 bases that match TRBD2. Trimming took 7 bases from V and 15 from J; bases not matched to a gene: 12. This CDR3 has 13 residues. Germline V CDR1 and CDR2: LGHDT, YNNKEL (reference sequence). CDR3 nucleotide sequence: TGTGCCAGCAAACTAGCGGGATACCCCCTCGCGTACTTC. Protein sequence: CASKLAGYPLAYF.

The chain combines TRBV4-1 with TRBJ2-7; tentatively, D is TRBD2 (5 bases). The CDR3 consists of 14 residues. Looked up from germline, CDR1 is MGHRA and CDR2 is YSYEKL. V was cut by 1 base and J by 3 bases, with 10 bases left in between. The CDR3 DNA reads as TGCGCCAGCAGCCAAGGGACTGACTACTACGAGCAGTACTTC. It translates to CASSQGTDYYEQYF.

This clonotype was found once. The rearrangement links TRBV7-2 to TRBJ2-1; D ambiguous. The CDR3 contains 12 residues. Deletions cut 3 bases from V and 6 bases from J, with 6 bases between. Germline-derived CDR1 and CDR2 are SGHTA and FQGNSA. Here the CDR3 DNA reads TGTGCCAGCAGCTTTTATCCCAATGAGCAGTTCTTC. It translates to CASSFYPNEQFF.

The chain recombines TRBV20-1 with TRBJ1-1; D remains ambiguous. V lost 7 bases, J lost 1 base, and 16 bases lay in between. CDR1 is DFQATT and CDR2 is SNEGSKA in the germline V gene (reference sequence). The CDR3 has 14 amino acids. CDR3 protein: CSGYSRLENTEAFF. The CDR3 bases are TGCAGTGGTTACAGCAGACTTGAGAACACTGAAGCTTTCTTT.

V usage is TRBV23-1 and J usage is TRBJ1-6; no definite D call. TRBV23-1 is an ORF; its function is uncertain. CDR3 length: 15 residues. V lost 0 bases to trimming and J lost 15 bases, with 18 bases between them. CDR3 in amino acids: CASSQSNKGTERLHF. The CDR3 nucleotides are TGCGCCAGCAGTCAATCGAATAAGGGAACAGAACGCCTCCACTTT.

The V call is TRBV6-4, the J call TRBJ2-2; maybe TRBD2 (6 bases). CDR3 length: 16 residues. Germline V gives CDR1 MRHNA, CDR2 SNTAGT. V was cut by 2 bases and J by 2 bases, with 12 bases left in between. This CDR3 reads CASSDGAGTNTGELFF. In DNA, the CDR3 is TGTGCCAGCAGTGACGGGGCGGGGACCAACACCGGGGAGCTGTTTTTT.

The rearrangement links TRBV30 to TRBJ2-7, with D possibly being TRBD1 (5 bases). Germline CDR1 and CDR2: GTSNPN and SVGIG (reference sequence). The CDR3 is 13 amino acids. V shed 3 bases and J shed 7 bases, with 16 bases lying between them. CDR3 DNA sequence: TGTGCCTGGAGCCATACCCAGGGCTCAGAGCAGTACTTC. Amino acids: CAWSHTQGSEQYF.

The gene calls are TRBV13 and TRBJ2-7; TRBD2 is a possible D gene (6 bases). Trimming shortened V by 3 bases and J by 6 bases, and 9 bases separated the two germline ends. This CDR3 spans 12 amino acids. Germline V gives CDR1 PRHDT, CDR2 FYEKMQ (reference sequence). CDR3 protein: CASSLGEAEQYF. As DNA, the CDR3 is TGTGCCAGCAGCTTGGGGGAGGCCGAGCAGTACTTC.

The genes are TRBV28 and TRBJ2-7; the match to TRBD1 covers 10 bases. Trimming took 5 bases from V and 3 from J; bases not matched to a gene: 10. The CDR3 spans 16 residues. CDR1 and CDR2 (germline): MDHEN, SYDVKM. Here the CDR3 reads CASSVHRDRGFYEQYF. The CDR3 region has the DNA TGTGCCAGCAGTGTCCATAGGGACAGGGGCTTCTACGAGCAGTACTTC. The full variable domain, with the rest looked up from reference TRBV28 and TRBJ2-7, is DVKVTQSSRYLVKRTGEKVFLECVQDMDHENMFWYRQDPGLGLRLIYFSYDVKMKEKGDIPEGYSVSREKKERFSLILESASTNQTSMYLCASSVHRDRGFYEQYFGPGTRLTVT.

J is TRBJ2-3 and V is TRBV30, with a tentative D call TRBD1 (5 bases). CDR1 is GTSNPN and CDR2 is SVGIG in the germline V gene (reference sequence). Trimming stripped 1 base from V and 5 bases from J, with 7 bases between. There are 12 residues in the CDR3. The chain's CDR3 is CAWSDRKDTQYF. Here the CDR3 DNA reads TGTGCCTGGAGTGACAGGAAAGATACGCAGTATTTT.

The chain has TRBV19 and TRBJ1-1; TRBD1 matches at 7 bases. Germline CDR1 reads LNHDA; CDR2 reads SQIVND (reference sequence). There are 14 residues in the CDR3. Trimming took 3 bases from V and 7 from J; bases not matched to a gene: 8. Here the CDR3 reads CASSMVEGAVEAFF. CDR3 DNA: TGTGCCAGTAGTATGGTGGAGGGGGCTGTTGAAGCTTTCTTT.

This clonotype is a singleton in its sample. This sequence joins TRBV13 and TRBJ1-3; perhaps TRBD1 as D (5 bases). Trimming cost V 2 bases and J 0 bases, with 14 bases left between them. There are 17 residues in the CDR3. Per germline, CDR1 PRHDT and CDR2 FYEKMQ (reference sequence). The CDR3 loop is CASSLWDPPDSGNTIYF. The DNA of the CDR3 is TGTGCCAGCAGCTTATGGGACCCACCAGACTCTGGAAACACCATATATTTT.

The chain has TRBV7-9 and TRBJ2-3; 10 bases match TRBD2. Losses at the gene ends were 1 base for V and 5 bases for J; bases not matched to a gene: 3. Germline lookup yields CDR1 SEHNR and CDR2 FQNEAQ (reference sequence). This CDR3 spans 15 amino acids. The CDR3 here is CASSLGSSGGDTQYF. The CDR3 nucleotides read TGTGCCAGCAGCTTAGGGTCTAGCGGGGGAGATACGCAGTATTTT.

The V gene is TRBV6-1, the J gene TRBJ2-5; unclear D gene. Germline V gene lookup returns CDR1 MNHNS and CDR2 SASEGT. This CDR3 contains 15 residues. V lost 1 base to trimming and J lost 2 bases, with 11 bases between them. CDR3: CASSEVGSAQETQYF. In DNA form, the CDR3 reads TGTGCCAGCAGTGAAGTGGGGTCGGCGCAAGAGACCCAGTACTTC.

This sequence joins TRBV2 and TRBJ1-5, with 9 positions matching TRBD1. Germline loops: CDR1 SNHLY, CDR2 FYNNEI. The CDR3 runs 18 residues. V trimming: 1 base; J trimming: 6 bases; junction bases outside the gene matches: 13. The DNA for the CDR3 is TGTGCCAGCAGTGAAGATTGGAGGGGACAGGGATTAGGTCAGCCCCAGCATTTT. Its protein is CASSEDWRGQGLGQPQHF.

The rearrangement links TRBV5-5 to TRBJ1-1; 7 nucleotides align to TRBD1. CDR1 is SGHKS and CDR2 is YYEKEE in the germline V gene (reference sequence). This CDR3 region has 14 residues. Unmatched junction bases numbered 3, after V lost 0 bases and J lost 4 bases. The CDR3 reads CASSLVQGGTEAFF. CDR3 DNA: TGTGCCAGCAGCTTGGTTCAGGGGGGCACTGAAGCTTTCTTT.

This chain uses TRBV30 with TRBJ2-7, with TRBD2 matching over 7 bases. Germline V gives CDR1 GTSNPN, CDR2 SVGIG (reference sequence). V lost 4 bases, J lost 2 bases, and 11 bases stayed unmatched. CDR3 length: 15 residues. The CDR3 sequence: CAWINFREDTYEQYF. In DNA form, the CDR3 reads TGTGCCTGGATTAATTTCCGGGAGGATACCTACGAGCAGTACTTC. The full variable domain, with the rest looked up from reference TRBV30 and TRBJ2-7, is SQTIHQWPATLVQPVGSPLSLECTVEGTSNPNLYWYRQAAGRGLQLLFYSVGIGQISSEVPQNLSASRPQDRQFILSSKKLLLSDSGFYLCAWINFREDTYEQYFGPGTRLTVT.

The genes are TRBV5-1 and TRBJ2-7, with D perhaps being TRBD1 or TRBD2 (6 bases each). There are 18 residues in the CDR3. Germline CDR1 and CDR2: SGHRS and YFSETQ. Trimming removed 3 bases at V and 2 bases at J, with 24 bases between. The DNA for the CDR3 is TGCGCCAGCAGCTCGGGGGCGGCATTCATCCCCTTCACCTACGAGCAGTACTTC. Translated, it gives CASSSGAAFIPFTYEQYF.

The rearrangement links TRBV29-1 to TRBJ1-2, with 9 bases matching TRBD1. CDR3 length equals 13 residues. V trimming: 7 bases; J trimming: 4 bases; junction bases outside the gene matches: 7. Germline loops: CDR1 SQVTM, CDR2 ANQGSEA. The DNA for the CDR3 is TGCAGCGGAATCGGACAGGGGTTCTATGGCTACACCTTC. It is translated as CSGIGQGFYGYTF.

V and J are TRBV6-1 and TRBJ2-7; D remains ambiguous. V was clipped by 2 bases and J by 3 bases, with 5 bases between them. Per the germline V gene, CDR1 is MNHNS and CDR2 is SASEGT. The CDR3 is 12 residues long. CDR3 loop: CASSESNYEQYF. The CDR3 DNA is TGTGCCAGCAGTGAATCTAACTACGAGCAGTACTTC.

The rearrangement joins TRBV10-3 to TRBJ2-3; TRBD2 matches 7 bases. Germline assignment: CDR1 ENHRY and CDR2 SYGVKD. The CDR3 has 15 residues. V was clipped by 6 bases and J by 3 bases; unmatched bases: 9. The CDR3 region is CAIRAQGGSTDTQYF. Here the CDR3 DNA reads TGTGCCATCAGGGCCCAGGGCGGGAGTACAGATACGCAGTATTTT.